The 6 T cell receptor beta chains reported below all come from one sample, sequenced in a study of T cells in Graves' hyperthyroidism and ophthalmopathy. From RNA transcripts, TCR beta CDR3 regions were amplified. TCR CDR3 regions were first amplified by RT-PCR with HTBI primers. TCRdb itself ran the multiplex PCR reads through MiXCR, one entry per CDR3 protein. The sample has 530,000 or so distinct CDR3 sequences, about 15% seen once. Sequencing was carried out using blood. The receptors come from a woman aged 18-29 years with Graves' ophthalmopathy.

This clonotype was seen many times. V usage is TRBV5-5 and J usage is TRBJ1-2, with a weak D call TRBD1 (6 bases). The CDR3 runs to 16 residues. CDR1 is SGHKS and CDR2 is YYEKEE in the germline V gene (reference sequence). V lost 5 bases to trimming and J lost 2 bases, with 19 bases between them. The CDR3 protein is CASRIYRDTKNYGYTF. Written as DNA, the CDR3 is TGTGCCAGCAGGATTTATCGGGACACAAAGAACTATGGCTACACCTTC.

The genes are TRBV7-2 and TRBJ2-5, with D perhaps matching TRBD2 (6 bases). This CDR3 has 14 residues. CDR1 is SGHTA and CDR2 is FQGNSA in the germline V gene. V was cut by 5 bases and J by 4 bases, with 14 bases left in between. CDR3 nucleotides: TGTGCCAGCAGCCCGACTAGTATGGGAGAGACCCAGTACTTC. Protein sequence: CASSPTSMGETQYF. Full variable domain (outside the CDR3, taken from reference TRBV7-2 and TRBJ2-5): GAGVSQSPSNKVTEKGKDVELRCDPISGHTALYWYRQSLGQGLEFLIYFQGNSAPDKSGLPSDRFSAERTGGSVSTLTIQRTQQEDSAVYLCASSPTSMGETQYFGPGTRLLVL.

This clonotype was detected many times. The gene calls are TRBV12-3 or TRBV12-4 and TRBJ2-7; no clear D gene. V gave up 2 bases and J gave up 2 bases, with 10 bases separating them. The CDR3 contains 14 residues. This CDR3 reads CASSLQRSPYEQYF. CDR3 sequence (DNA): TGTGCCAGCAGTTTACAGAGATCGCCCTACGAGCAGTACTTC.

In its sample, this clonotype was seen many times. The chain couples TRBV28 to TRBJ1-5, with D unresolved. CDR3 length equals 16 residues. Between the trimmed V and J ends, which lost 6 bases and 2 bases, there was a span of 17 bases. CDR1 and CDR2 (germline): MDHEN, SYDVKM. The CDR3 coding sequence is TGTGCCAGCAGGACCCCAATTGAACGGGGCAATCAGCCCCAGCATTTT. Encoded protein: CASRTPIERGNQPQHF.

In this sample, this clonotype turned up a few times. The junction does not match germline at one end; this may be a read error. The chain uses TRBV7-2 and TRBJ2-4, with 7 nucleotides matching TRBD1. The germline V gene encodes CDR1 SGHTA and CDR2 FQGNSA. The CDR3 consists of 15 residues. CDR3 in DNA: TGTGCCAGCAGCGTAGCCACAGGGGTGCGGAACATTCAGTACTTC. Its translation is CASSVATGVRNIQYF.

This clonotype was observed a few times. The chain uses TRBV4-2 and TRBJ1-1; D gene ambiguous. The CDR3 is made up of 16 amino acids. Germline V gene lookup returns CDR1 LGHNA and CDR2 YNFKEQ. V was trimmed by 5 bases and J by 1 base, leaving 17 bases between them. In nucleotides, the CDR3 is TGTGCCAGCAGCGAGTGGGTAGGACGAACGAACACTGAAGCTTTCTTT. Residues: CASSEWVGRTNTEAFF.